Reported below is one TCR beta chain. What it binds is unknown. This sample is part of a study of cytomegalovirus exposure and HLA in healthy donors. About the study: Out of 350 to 400 genotyped donors, about 80% belonged to the Caucasian-associated ancestry cluster. Study observations and caveats: Previous analysis showed most TCR beta V segments were productive about 87% or about 30% of the time. When a later analysis was performed, an Asian-associated ancestry cluster reportedly had fewer N-insertions than the approximately 700-donor mean.

The PCR employed 60 Vbeta primers together with 13 Jbeta primers. TCRdb's table, derived via immunoSEQ multiplex PCR, lists solely in-frame clones and lacks some. The table records 91,000 or so clones, more than 75% of them present only once. Germline CDR1 and CDR2: ENHRY and SYGVKD. V was clipped by 8 bases and J by 3 bases; unmatched bases: 7. The CDR3 consists of 15 residues. This clonotype was sampled from a man between 25 and 39 years old in good health and CMV-seropositive. This chain connects TRBV10-3 to TRBJ2-3, with 11 bases that match TRBD2. The sample was PBMCs. The CDR3 loop reads CAIGQTSGVTDTQYF. The CDR3 DNA follows: TGTGCCATCGGGCAGACTAGCGGGGTAACAGATACGCAGTATTTT.